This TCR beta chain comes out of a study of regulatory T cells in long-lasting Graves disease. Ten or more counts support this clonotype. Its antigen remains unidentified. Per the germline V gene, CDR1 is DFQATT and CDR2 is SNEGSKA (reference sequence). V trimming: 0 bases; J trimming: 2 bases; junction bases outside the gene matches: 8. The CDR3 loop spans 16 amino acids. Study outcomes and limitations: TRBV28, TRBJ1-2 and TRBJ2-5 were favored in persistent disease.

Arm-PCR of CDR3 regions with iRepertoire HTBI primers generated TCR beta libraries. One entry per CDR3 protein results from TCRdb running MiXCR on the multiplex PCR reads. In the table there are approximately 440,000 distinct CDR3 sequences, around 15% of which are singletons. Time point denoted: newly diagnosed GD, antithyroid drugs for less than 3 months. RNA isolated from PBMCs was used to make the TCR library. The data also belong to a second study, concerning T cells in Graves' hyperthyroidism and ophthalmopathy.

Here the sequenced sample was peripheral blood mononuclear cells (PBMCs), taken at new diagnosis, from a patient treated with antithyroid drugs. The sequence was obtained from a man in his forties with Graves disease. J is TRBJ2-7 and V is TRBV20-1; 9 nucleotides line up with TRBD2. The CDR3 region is CSARDRGLAYPYEQYF. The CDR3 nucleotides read TGCAGTGCTAGAGATCGCGGACTAGCGTATCCCTACGAGCAGTACTTC.